Listed here are 27 T cell receptor beta chains from one sample, sequenced in a study of T-cell memory formation after mild COVID-19 (dated by TCRdb to about 2021). Library prep was done by 5' RACE. Sequencing was performed on an Illumina NovaSeq 6000. The public reads were quality trimmed at Q25 with fastp and then assembled into clones with MiXCR by TCRdb, keeping productive beta chains. For every CDR3 protein sequence, its rows merge into one entry that carries the most common genes and DNA. This sample holds roughly 110,000 distinct CDR3 sequences; approximately 13% were observed only once. The ten largest clonotypes hold 27% of the sample. Input material: PBMCs or a T cell subset sorted from them (not recorded which). These receptors all stem from an adult woman who had mild COVID-19 (a few samples of this study predate the infection). The sample titles of this study are shuffled in the database, so cell type and time point are left out; the donor was told from shared clones.

The chain carries TRBV3-1 and TRBJ2-3; D uncertain. The germline V gene has CDR1 LGHDT and CDR2 YNNKEL (reference sequence). CDR3 length equals 15 residues. V lost 0 bases and J lost 3, with 10 bases in between. CDR3 region: CASSQEWAETDTQYF. The CDR3 DNA sequence: TGTGCCAGCAGCCAAGAGTGGGCAGAGACAGATACGCAGTATTTT.

This clonotype was recorded at least ten times. This chain uses TRBV9 with TRBJ2-3, with TRBD2 identical over 10 bases. The CDR3 consists of 17 residues. Trimming took 1 base from V and 4 from J; bases not matched to a gene: 9. Per the germline V gene, CDR1 is SGDLS and CDR2 is YYNGEE. Here the CDR3 reads CASSVPLAGDRPDTQYF. Here the CDR3 DNA reads TGTGCCAGCAGCGTACCTCTAGCGGGAGATCGTCCAGATACGCAGTATTTT.

This clonotype was observed many times. This rearrangement joins TRBV11-2 to TRBJ1-1; D uncertain. V was trimmed by 3 bases and J by 2 bases, leaving 7 bases between them. The CDR3 has 13 amino acids. The germline gives CDR1 SGHAT, CDR2 FQNNGV. The CDR3 region has the DNA TGTGCCAGCAGCTTTGGCAGAAACACTGAAGCTTTCTTT. Translated: CASSFGRNTEAFF.

This clonotype has more than one count but fewer than ten. CDR3 sequence: CASSHDRGPGNTGELFF. DNA of the CDR3: TGCGCCAGCAGCCACGATAGAGGGCCGGGGAACACCGGGGAGCTGTTTTTT. V usage is TRBV4-1 and J usage is TRBJ2-2, with TRBD2 as a possible D gene (5 bases). Germline V gene data show CDR1 as MGHRA and CDR2 as YSYEKL. This CDR3 contains 17 residues. V lost 3 bases to trimming and J lost 1 base, with 15 bases between them.

This rearrangement joins TRBV6-5 to TRBJ1-1; D is unresolved. Deletions cut 0 bases from V and 7 bases from J, with 15 bases between. The CDR3 contains 15 residues. CDR1 is MNHEY, CDR2 SVGAGI, per germline. CDR3 loop: CASSYSNSHPGEAFF. As DNA, the CDR3 is TGTGCCAGCAGTTACTCGAACAGCCACCCCGGTGAAGCTTTCTTT.

This clonotype was recorded at least ten times. The chain uses TRBV5-1 and TRBJ2-7, with D uncertain. The CDR3 is 14 amino acids. The ends were cut back, 2 bases at V and 0 bases at J, with 9 bases in the middle. CDR1 SGHRS and CDR2 YFSETQ come from the germline V gene. The CDR3 DNA reads TGCGCCAGCAGCTTTACATCGAGCTCCTACGAGCAGTACTTC. As protein: CASSFTSSSYEQYF.

This clonotype counts as medium-sized (0.01 to 0.1%). This chain connects TRBV7-9 to TRBJ2-7; D not certain. The CDR3 length is 12 residues. The germline V gene encodes CDR1 SEHNR and CDR2 FQNEAQ (reference sequence). The V gene lost 8 bases and the J gene lost 1 base, with 9 bases spanning the gap. CDR3 bases: TGTGCCAGCGCCGGTACTTCCTACGAGCAGTACTTC. This sequence encodes CASAGTSYEQYF.

The rearrangement uses TRBV2 and TRBJ2-1; TRBD1 aligns across 7 bases. V was pared by 7 bases and J by 2 bases, with 11 bases of the junction left unmatched. Germline CDR1 and CDR2: SNHLY and FYNNEI. CDR3 length equals 16 residues. The DNA for the CDR3 is TGTGCCAGCACCCCCCCGGGACAGAGAACCTACAATGAGCAGTTCTTC. Protein product: CASTPPGQRTYNEQFF.

This chain joins TRBV9 and TRBJ1-5; tentative D call: TRBD1 (5 bases). The CDR3 loop spans 15 amino acids. Trimming removed 3 bases at V and 7 bases at J, with 17 bases between. Germline CDR1 SGDLS, CDR2 YYNGEE. CDR3 loop: CASSANSGDGQPQHF. The CDR3 region has the DNA TGTGCCAGCAGCGCTAATTCGGGGGATGGCCAGCCCCAGCATTTT.

This clonotype was counted a few times. The rearrangement joins TRBV9 to TRBJ1-1, with 8 bases identical to TRBD1. V dropped 0 bases and J dropped 5; count of bases not matched to a gene: 12. The germline gives CDR1 SGDLS, CDR2 YYNGEE. This CDR3 comprises 17 residues. CDR3 protein: CASSVENAGGAGTEAFF. In DNA form, the CDR3 reads TGTGCCAGCAGCGTAGAAAATGCAGGGGGCGCAGGAACTGAAGCTTTCTTT.

The chain recombines TRBV30 with TRBJ1-2; D call uncertain. The germline gives CDR1 GTSNPN, CDR2 SVGIG (reference sequence). Trimming cost V 1 base and J 5 bases, with 14 bases left between them. This CDR3 contains 14 residues. CDR3 sequence: CAWSGAAAAYGYTF. DNA of the CDR3: TGTGCCTGGAGTGGGGCCGCGGCAGCGTATGGCTACACCTTC. The full variable domain, rest sourced from reference TRBV30 and TRBJ1-2, is SQTIHQWPATLVQPVGSPLSLECTVEGTSNPNLYWYRQAAGRGLQLLFYSVGIGQISSEVPQNLSASRPQDRQFILSSKKLLLSDSGFYLCAWSGAAAAYGYTFGSGTRLTVV.

The V gene is TRBV5-1, the J gene TRBJ1-2; no definite D call. The CDR3 is made up of 12 amino acids. The germline V gene has CDR1 SGHRS and CDR2 YFSETQ. V was pared by 0 bases and J by 3 bases, with 3 bases between. The CDR3, as DNA: TGCGCCAGCAGCTTGGCGGACTATGGCTACACCTTC. It specifies CASSLADYGYTF.

This clonotype was found many times. This rearrangement joins TRBV7-6 to TRBJ2-2; no reliable D call. The CDR3 length is 14 residues. V was pared by 5 bases and J by 6 bases, with 13 bases between. The germline CDR1 and CDR2 sequences are SGHVS and FNYEAQ. The CDR3 DNA reads as TGTGCCAGCAGCCCTAGGTTTGTTTCCGGGGAGCTGTTTTTT. The encoded protein is CASSPRFVSGELFF.

The rearrangement joins TRBV12-3 or TRBV12-4 to TRBJ1-2; D remains ambiguous. The CDR3 sequence is 13 residues long. The V end was cut by 3 bases, the J end by 6 bases, with 11 bases between. The chain's CDR3 is CASSFLGPDGYTF. The CDR3 DNA sequence: TGTGCCAGCAGTTTTTTGGGCCCCGATGGCTACACCTTC.

The chain recombines TRBV6-5 with TRBJ2-7; 8 bases are a match to TRBD1. The CDR3 is made up of 14 amino acids. CDR1 is MNHEY and CDR2 is SVGAGI in the germline V gene. Trimming removed 6 bases from V and 2 bases from J; junction bases left unmatched: 6. For the CDR3, the DNA is TGTGCCAGCAGATCGGAGACAGGGGCCTACGAGCAGTACTTC. This sequence encodes CASRSETGAYEQYF.

This clonotype showed up just a few times. The chain employs TRBV5-5 and TRBJ2-1; TRBD1 matches 10 bases. Trimming removed 0 bases from V and 5 bases from J; junction bases left unmatched: 5. Germline V CDR1 and CDR2: SGHKS, YYEKEE (reference sequence). CDR3 length: 16 amino acids. This CDR3 reads CASSLEGQGTHNEQFF. CDR3 in DNA: TGTGCCAGCAGCTTGGAGGGACAGGGGACCCACAATGAGCAGTTCTTC. Combining the CDR3 with reference TRBV5-5 and TRBJ2-1 gives the whole variable domain DAGVTQSPTHLIKTRGQQVTLRCSPISGHKSVSWYQQVLGQGPQFIFQYYEKEERGRGNFPDRFSARQFPNYSSELNVNALLLGDSALYLCASSLEGQGTHNEQFFGPGTRLTVL.

The chain joins TRBV7-9 to TRBJ2-7; 7 bases are a match to TRBD1. Germline V lookup: CDR1 SEHNR, CDR2 FQNEAQ (reference sequence). The CDR3 is 12 amino acids. After removal of 5 bases from V and 5 bases from J, the junction contained 3 bases not matched to a gene. This chain's CDR3 is CASSLTGNEQYF. The DNA of the CDR3 is TGTGCCAGCAGCCTGACAGGGAACGAGCAGTACTTC.

Only a few counts were recorded for this clonotype. The chain joins TRBV6-6 to TRBJ1-1, with D possibly matching TRBD1 (5 bases). Trimming removed 4 bases at V and 0 bases at J, with 18 bases between. The CDR3 covers 17 residues. CDR1 MNHNY and CDR2 SVGAGI come from the germline V gene (reference sequence). CDR3 DNA: TGTGCCAGCAGTTCTTGGACCATTGGGGGGATGAACACTGAAGCTTTCTTT. It translates to CASSSWTIGGMNTEAFF.

A few counts support this clonotype. The V gene is TRBV7-2, the J gene TRBJ2-5, with 8 positions matching TRBD2. V gave up 5 bases and J gave up 4 bases; unmatched junction bases: 18. CDR1 and CDR2 (germline): SGHTA, FQGNSA. The CDR3 spans 18 residues. CDR3 sequence (DNA): TGTGCCAGCAGCGGAGGGAGACTAGCGCCCGTCGTGGGAGAGACCCAGTACTTC. Residues: CASSGGRLAPVVGETQYF.

This rearrangement joins TRBV4-1 to TRBJ1-6; no clear D. Trimming left V 5 bases short and J 1 base short, with 15 bases between. The germline V gene has CDR1 MGHRA and CDR2 YSYEKL. This CDR3 has 17 residues. CDR3 amino acids: CASSVAQQISYNSPLHF. The DNA for the CDR3 is TGCGCCAGCAGCGTAGCTCAGCAAATTTCCTATAATTCACCCCTCCACTTT.

The rearrangement uses TRBV5-1 and TRBJ1-1; D ambiguous. This CDR3 comprises 13 residues. CDR1 is SGHRS, CDR2 YFSETQ, per germline. Trimming removed 4 bases from V and 6 bases from J, with 13 bases in between. The CDR3 sequence: CASSPAGGSEAFF. Written as DNA, the CDR3 is TGCGCCAGCAGCCCGGCCGGAGGTTCTGAAGCTTTCTTT.

This clonotype was seen only a few times. This chain uses TRBV9 with TRBJ2-2, with D uncertain. Germline V gene lookup returns CDR1 SGDLS and CDR2 YYNGEE. Trimming took off 4 bases at V and 3 bases at J, with 10 bases between the two ends. The CDR3 has 14 residues. CDR3 region: CASSPAGDTGELFF. In DNA form, the CDR3 reads TGTGCCAGCAGCCCAGCAGGAGACACCGGGGAGCTGTTTTTT.

The V call is TRBV29-1, the J call TRBJ2-4; 10 bases agree with TRBD2. Germline V lookup: CDR1 SQVTM, CDR2 ANQGSEA. The CDR3 sequence is 13 residues long. The J segment lost 8 bases and the V segment lost 7 bases, leaving 8 bases of the junction unmatched. The CDR3 sequence is CSAVSGRSDIQYF. CDR3 nucleotides: TGCAGCGCTGTTAGCGGGAGGAGCGACATTCAGTACTTC.

This sequence joins TRBV6-2 or TRBV6-3 and TRBJ2-1; 8 bases agree with TRBD2. CDR1 and CDR2 from the germline V gene are MNHEY and SVGEGT. V gave up 2 bases and J gave up 2 bases; unmatched junction bases: 5. The CDR3 extends over 16 amino acids. The chain's CDR3 is CASSYGAGAAYNEQFF. The CDR3 bases are TGTGCCAGCAGTTACGGAGCGGGAGCTGCCTACAATGAGCAGTTCTTC.

The CDR3 sequence is CASSLGHHYTF. The CDR3 DNA reads TGTGCCAGCAGCCTGGGACACCACTACACCTTC. This chain uses TRBV11-3 with TRBJ1-2; maybe TRBD1 (6 bases). The CDR3 contains 11 residues. V was pared by 5 bases and J by 10 bases, with 11 bases between. Germline CDR1 SGHNT, CDR2 YENEEA.

The chain is built from TRBV19 and TRBJ2-5; TRBD2 is a possible D gene (6 bases). Germline-derived CDR1 and CDR2 are LNHDA and SQIVND (reference sequence). The CDR3 consists of 15 residues. The V and J ends lost 3 bases and 0 bases respectively, with 11 bases between them. CDR3 in amino acids: CASSIDQRDQETQYF. In DNA form, the CDR3 reads TGTGCCAGTAGTATTGACCAGCGGGACCAAGAGACCCAGTACTTC. Variable domain in full (rest from reference TRBV19 and TRBJ2-5): DGGITQSPKYLFRKEGQNVTLSCEQNLNHDAMYWYRQDPGQGLRLIYYSQIVNDFQKGDIAEGYSVSREKKESFPLTVTSAQKNPTAFYLCASSIDQRDQETQYFGPGTRLLVL.

This clonotype was counted a single time. The genes are TRBV6-4 and TRBJ1-1, with D tentatively TRBD1 (6 bases). Trimming left V 6 bases short and J 1 base short, with 12 bases between. Germline V gene lookup returns CDR1 MRHNA and CDR2 SNTAGT. The CDR3 contains 14 residues. The CDR3 loop is CASRAQGGNTEAFF. The CDR3 coding sequence is TGTGCCAGCAGAGCACAGGGTGGGAACACTGAAGCTTTCTTT.